The 22 T cell receptor beta chains below were found in one sample sequenced in a study of cytomegalovirus exposure and HLA in healthy donors. The primer mix had 60 Vbeta and 13 Jbeta primers. This table comes from immunoSEQ multiplex PCR, and its TCRdb copy is limited to in-frame clones, with some not included. This table holds fewer than 200,000 clones, approximately 78% found once. Sequencing was carried out using PBMCs. Receptor source: a woman aged 18-30 years in good health and CMV-seronegative.

V usage is TRBV28 and J usage is TRBJ2-3; the match to TRBD2 covers 7 bases. J gave up 3 bases and V 5 bases, and 14 bases lay outside the gene matches. CDR3 length: 17 amino acids. CDR1 and CDR2 from the germline V gene are MDHEN and SYDVKM. The CDR3 sequence is CASSHLWRERGTDTQYF. In DNA, the CDR3 is TGTGCCAGCAGTCACCTTTGGCGGGAGAGGGGTACAGATACGCAGTATTTT.

This rearrangement joins TRBV25-1 to TRBJ1-4, with a tentative D call TRBD1 (6 bases). V was shortened by 5 bases and J by 5 bases, with 15 bases between the two germline ends. The CDR3 spans 15 residues. CDR1 is MGHDK and CDR2 is SYGVNS in the germline V gene. The CDR3 sequence is CASSQTQGRNEKLFF. Here the CDR3 DNA reads TGTGCCAGCAGTCAAACACAGGGTAGGAATGAAAAACTGTTTTTT.

CDR3 sequence reads: CASSAYPGQGGKLFF. DNA of the CDR3: TGTGCCAGCAGCGCCTACCCGGGACAGGGAGGAAAACTGTTTTTT. The chain uses TRBV7-8 and TRBJ1-4; 9 positions match TRBD1. CDR3 size: 15 residues. V lost 5 bases, J lost 10 bases, and 11 bases stayed unmatched. Germline V gene lookup returns CDR1 SGHVS and CDR2 FQNEAQ.

This sequence joins TRBV7-9 and TRBJ2-3, with D possibly matching TRBD2 (5 bases). With 2 bases removed from V and 2 bases from J, the gap between germline ends came to 11 bases. CDR3 length: 15 residues. CDR1 SEHNR and CDR2 FQNEAQ come from the germline V gene (reference sequence). CDR3 in amino acids: CASSLISGFTDTQYF. In DNA, the CDR3 is TGTGCCAGCAGCTTAATAAGCGGCTTCACAGATACGCAGTATTTT.

The chain couples TRBV7-9 to TRBJ2-7, with TRBD1 matching over 9 bases. Per germline, CDR1 SEHNR and CDR2 FQNEAQ (reference sequence). The CDR3 is 15 amino acids. With V trimmed by 5 bases and J by 0 bases, 5 bases remained unmatched. CDR3 in amino acids: CASSKPQGASYEQYF. CDR3 coding DNA: TGTGCCAGCAGCAAGCCACAGGGGGCCTCCTACGAGCAGTACTTC.

The chain combines TRBV30 with TRBJ1-4; D remains unclear. V gave up 0 bases and J gave up 0 bases, with 8 bases separating them. Germline lookup yields CDR1 GTSNPN and CDR2 SVGIG (reference sequence). The CDR3 covers 15 residues. The CDR3 DNA is TGTGCCTGGAGTGTCGGGTCTGCAACTAATGAAAAACTGTTTTTT. This sequence encodes CAWSVGSATNEKLFF.

The chain couples TRBV11-2 to TRBJ2-5, with 11 bases matching TRBD2. Per the germline V gene, CDR1 is SGHAT and CDR2 is FQNNGV. This CDR3 has 18 residues. Trimming at V came to 1 base and at J to 5 bases, leaving 12 bases not matched to a gene. The CDR3 DNA reads as TGTGCCAGCAGCTTAGGAACGGCTAGCGGGGGGCGAGGGGAGACCCAGTACTTC. Its translation: CASSLGTASGGRGETQYF.

As regards this clone: The identical CDR3 is also encoded by other nucleotide sequences in the sample. The V and J genes are TRBV5-1 and TRBJ1-6, with unresolved D. CDR1 is SGHRS, CDR2 YFSETQ, per germline. V was clipped by 5 bases and J by 0 bases, with 9 bases between them. CDR3 length equals 15 residues. CDR3 residues: CASSSSSSYNSPLHF. The CDR3 DNA sequence: TGCGCCAGCAGTTCCTCCAGCTCCTATAATTCACCCCTCCACTTT.

The J gene is TRBJ1-1, the V gene TRBV27, with 9 nucleotides matching TRBD1. The germline gives CDR1 MNHEY, CDR2 SMNVEV (reference sequence). The trim removed 6 bases at V and 1 base at J, leaving 12 bases unmatched. There are 17 residues in the CDR3. The CDR3 coding sequence is TGTGCCAGCAGACGGGACAGGGCCATACTAGGGAACACTGAAGCTTTCTTT. Its protein is CASRRDRAILGNTEAFF.

This clone was detected a few times. The CDR3 bases are TGCGCCAGCAGTGCCGGGACACCCTCCTACGAGCAGTACTTC. This translates into CASSAGTPSYEQYF. The rearrangement links TRBV10-2 to TRBJ2-7; possible D gene TRBD1, 6 bases. In germline, CDR1 is WSHSY, CDR2 SAAADI. The CDR3 length is 14 residues. Trimming took off 4 bases at V and 0 bases at J, with 10 bases between the two ends.

The gene calls are TRBV15 and TRBJ2-2; a possible D gene is TRBD2 (6 bases). V shed 8 bases and J shed 7 bases, with 17 bases lying between them. The CDR3 runs 14 residues. Germline lookup yields CDR1 LNHNV and CDR2 YYDKDF (reference sequence). DNA of the CDR3: TGTGCCACCTCCAAAGGGGTGGAGGGCGGGGAGCTGTTTTTT. Protein sequence: CATSKGVEGGELFF.

Written as DNA, the CDR3 is TGTGCCAGCAGTACCCGAGCGGGAGTCCGCTACGAGCAGTACTTC. This sequence encodes CASSTRAGVRYEQYF. This chain uses TRBV25-1 with TRBJ2-7, with 8 bases that match TRBD2. This CDR3 is 15 amino acids long. Germline V gene lookup returns CDR1 MGHDK and CDR2 SYGVNS. V gave up 5 bases and J gave up 3 bases; unmatched junction bases: 9.

J is TRBJ2-5 and V is TRBV5-4; 7 nucleotides line up with TRBD1. Unmatched junction bases numbered 4, after V lost 2 bases and J lost 6 bases. This CDR3 has 13 amino acids. Germline-derived CDR1 and CDR2 are SGHNT and YYREEE (reference sequence). The CDR3, as DNA: TGTGCCAGCAGCTTAGAGGGGGCTAAGACCCAGTACTTC. The encoded protein is CASSLEGAKTQYF.

The chain has TRBV4-1 and TRBJ2-7, with TRBD1 matching over 7 bases. Germline CDR1 reads MGHRA; CDR2 reads YSYEKL. This CDR3 region has 16 residues. The V segment lost 1 base and the J segment 1 base; nucleotides outside the gene matches: 7. The CDR3 nucleotides are TGCGCCAGCAGCCAAGGGTCGGCAGGGGGTTCCTACGAGCAGTACTTC. Translating it yields CASSQGSAGGSYEQYF.

There are a few counts of this clone. The CDR3 loop reads CASSSADSSNTEAFF. CDR3 DNA sequence: TGTGCCAGCAGCTCCGCGGACAGCTCAAACACTGAAGCTTTCTTT. This chain uses TRBV13 with TRBJ1-1, with D possibly matching TRBD1 (6 bases). The CDR3 contains 15 residues. Germline V gives CDR1 PRHDT, CDR2 FYEKMQ (reference sequence). V lost 4 bases and J lost 2, with 14 bases in between.

The genes are TRBV9 and TRBJ1-1; tentatively, D is TRBD1 (5 bases). Trimming took off 3 bases at V and 3 bases at J, with 24 bases between the two ends. The germline V gene encodes CDR1 SGDLS and CDR2 YYNGEE. The CDR3 is 18 amino acids. In DNA, the CDR3 is TGTGCCAGCAGCGCCGAGACCGCGATGGGGGGTTTGGACACTGAAGCTTTCTTT. Its protein product is CASSAETAMGGLDTEAFF.

Only one count was recorded for this clone. The chain uses TRBV4-1 and TRBJ1-2; 11 bases map to TRBD1. Germline CDR1 and CDR2: MGHRA and YSYEKL. The CDR3 is made up of 17 amino acids. J was trimmed by 3 bases and V by 2 bases; bases with no gene match: 8. CDR3 residues: CASSQTTDRGQYYGYTF. The CDR3 DNA sequence: TGCGCCAGCAGCCAAACCACGGACAGGGGGCAATACTATGGCTACACCTTC.

This chain connects TRBV6-5 to TRBJ2-1, with 9 bases lining up with TRBD2. The CDR3 is 16 amino acids. Trimming cost V 4 bases and J 0 bases; bases outside gene matches: 4. Germline CDR1 is MNHEY and CDR2 is SVGAGI. The CDR3 bases are TGTGCCAGCAGTTCTTTAGCGGGAGTCTCCTACAATGAGCAGTTCTTC. Translated, it gives CASSSLAGVSYNEQFF.

Only one count was recorded for this clone. The V and J genes are TRBV5-4 and TRBJ2-1; 8 nucleotides agree with TRBD2. J lost 3 bases, V lost 4 bases, and 9 bases had no gene match. Germline V lookup: CDR1 SGHNT, CDR2 YYREEE (reference sequence). The CDR3 is 16 residues long. DNA of the CDR3: TGTGCCAGCAGCCCGAGCGGGGGTGATATCTACAATGAGCAGTTCTTC. This gives the protein CASSPSGGDIYNEQFF. The full variable domain, rest sourced from reference TRBV5-4 and TRBJ2-1, is ETGVTQSPTHLIKTRGQQVTLRCSSQSGHNTVSWYQQALGQGPQFIFQYYREEENGRGNFPPRFSGLQFPNYSSELNVNALELDDSALYLCASSPSGGDIYNEQFFGPGTRLTVL.

V usage is TRBV7-3 and J usage is TRBJ2-7; 9 bases align to TRBD1. V lost 5 bases to trimming and J lost 2 bases; unmatched junction nucleotides: 4. This CDR3 region has 14 residues. The V gene's germline CDR1 is SGHTA and CDR2 FQGTGA. The CDR3 region has the DNA TGTGCCAGCAGCCCGGGGACAGGGCCCTACGAGCAGTACTTC. It is translated as CASSPGTGPYEQYF.

For the CDR3, the DNA is TGTGCCAGCAGCCGAGCCGGGGTATCCCCTGAAGCTTTCTTT. Translation: CASSRAGVSPEAFF. This rearrangement joins TRBV6-5 to TRBJ1-1; D unclear. There are 14 residues in the CDR3. Germline V CDR1 and CDR2: MNHEY, SVGAGI. Trimming removed 6 bases from V and 6 bases from J, with 17 bases in between.

V is TRBV5-1 and J is TRBJ2-7; weak D call: TRBD1 (5 bases). V was clipped by 2 bases and J by 1 base, with 19 bases between them. Germline CDR1 SGHRS, CDR2 YFSETQ. CDR3 size: 17 residues. The chain's CDR3 is CASSFAPGPFDSYEQYF. The CDR3 DNA is TGCGCCAGCAGCTTTGCGCCAGGGCCCTTTGATTCCTACGAGCAGTACTTC.